This T cell receptor (beta chain) was captured in a study of Tregs in tolerant kidney transplant recipients. Findings and limits, study-wide: Changing PCR primers prevented nucleotide comparison between some patients' samples. Biological reproducibility was not directly addressed in this study.

The germline CDR1 and CDR2 sequences are SGDLS and YYNGEE. The CDR3 is 16 residues long. Unstimulated regulatory T cells (CD4+CD25+CD127-), CD4+CD25- non-regulatory cells, CD4 and CD8 cells were FACS-sorted from thawed PBMCs. As to this clone: As yet, its antigen is unknown.

Clones were sequenced by immunoSEQ multiplex PCR, and TCRdb holds only the in-frame ones, with some missing. The sample holds about 100,000 clones, more than 85% seen once. The chain carries TRBV9 and TRBJ2-5; 8 bases match TRBD2. The J call is in doubt because the DNA end fits TRBJ2-7 better. Material: CD4+ T cells from blood, obtained before the transplant. The TCR sequence derives from a human donor who received a combined kidney and bone marrow transplant. CDR3 coding DNA: TGTGCCAGCAGCGGGCAAGCGGGGGCGTCATCCTACGAGCAGTACTTC. This translates into CASSGQAGASSYEQYF.